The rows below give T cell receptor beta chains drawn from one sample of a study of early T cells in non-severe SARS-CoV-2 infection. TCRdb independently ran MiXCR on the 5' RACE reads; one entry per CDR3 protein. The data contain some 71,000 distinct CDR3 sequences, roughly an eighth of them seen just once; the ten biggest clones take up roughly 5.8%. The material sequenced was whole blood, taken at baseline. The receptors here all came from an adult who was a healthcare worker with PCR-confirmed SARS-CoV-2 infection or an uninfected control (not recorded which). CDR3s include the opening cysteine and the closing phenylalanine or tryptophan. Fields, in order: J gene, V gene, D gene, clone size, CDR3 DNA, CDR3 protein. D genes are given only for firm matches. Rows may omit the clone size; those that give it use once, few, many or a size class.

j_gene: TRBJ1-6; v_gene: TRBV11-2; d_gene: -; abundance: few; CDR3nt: TGTGCCAGCAGCGTTAGGGGAGAGGTTTGGAATTCACCCCTCCACTTT; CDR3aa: CASSVRGEVWNSPLHF
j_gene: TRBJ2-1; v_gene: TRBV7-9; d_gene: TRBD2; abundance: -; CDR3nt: TGTGCCAGCACCCCAGCGGGACCTTACAATGAGCAGTTCTTC; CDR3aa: CASTPAGPYNEQFF
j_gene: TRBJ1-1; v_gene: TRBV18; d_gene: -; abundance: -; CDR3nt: TGTGCCAGCTCACCACCGAAATACCGGGAAGCTTTCTTT; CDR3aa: CASSPPKYREAFF
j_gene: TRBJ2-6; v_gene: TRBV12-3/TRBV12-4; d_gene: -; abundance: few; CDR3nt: TGTGCCAGCAGTAGTACGGCCAACGTCCTGACTTTC; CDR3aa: CASSSTANVLTF
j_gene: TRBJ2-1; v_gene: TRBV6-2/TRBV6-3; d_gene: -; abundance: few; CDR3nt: TGTGCCAGCAGCAACACGAGAAATGAGCAGTTCTTC; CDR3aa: CASSNTRNEQFF
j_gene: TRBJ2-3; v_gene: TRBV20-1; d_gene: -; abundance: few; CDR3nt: TGCAGTGCTACCCGGGACCCAGGAACAGATACGCAGTATTTT; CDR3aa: CSATRDPGTDTQYF
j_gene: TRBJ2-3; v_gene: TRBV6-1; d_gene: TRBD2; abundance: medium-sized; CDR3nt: TGTGCCAGCAGTCTCACCGGGACTAGCGGTCCAGATACGCAGTATTTT; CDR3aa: CASSLTGTSGPDTQYF
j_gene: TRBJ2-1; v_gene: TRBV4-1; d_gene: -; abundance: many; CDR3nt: TGCGCCAGCAGCCAAGATAAGGCCGGTAGAATTCGGCTAGAGGGGAATGAGCAGTTCTTC; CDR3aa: CASSQDKAGRIRLEGNEQFF
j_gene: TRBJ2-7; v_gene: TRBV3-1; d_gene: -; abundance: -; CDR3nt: TGTGCCAGCAGCCAAGCAGGGGCGACCTACGAGCAGTACTTC; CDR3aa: CASSQAGATYEQYF
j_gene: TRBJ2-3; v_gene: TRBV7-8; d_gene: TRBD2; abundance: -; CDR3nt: TGTGCCAGCAGCTTAGGACTAGCGGGGGGCCGCACAGATACGCAGTATTTT; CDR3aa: CASSLGLAGGRTDTQYF
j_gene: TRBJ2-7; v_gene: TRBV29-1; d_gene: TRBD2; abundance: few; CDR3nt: TGCAGCGTTTATAGCGGGAGCTCCTACGAGCAGTACTTC; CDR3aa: CSVYSGSSYEQYF
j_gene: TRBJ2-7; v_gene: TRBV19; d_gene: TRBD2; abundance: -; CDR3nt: TGTGCCAGTAGTATCCGCGGGAGCGATACCTACGAGCAGTACTTC; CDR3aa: CASSIRGSDTYEQYF
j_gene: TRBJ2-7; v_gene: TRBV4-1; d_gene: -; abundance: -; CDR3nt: TGCGCCAGCAGCCAACGGGACGGGGACTACGAGCAGTACTTC; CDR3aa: CASSQRDGDYEQYF
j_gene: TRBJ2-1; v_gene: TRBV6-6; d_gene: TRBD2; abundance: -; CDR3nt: TGTGCCAGCAGTTACCCCTTATCCGGGACTAGCGTCTACAATGAGCAGTTCTTC; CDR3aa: CASSYPLSGTSVYNEQFF
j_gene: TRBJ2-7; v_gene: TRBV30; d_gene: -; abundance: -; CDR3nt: TGTGCCTGGAGTGATGGACGCTCCTACGAGCAGTACTTC; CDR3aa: CAWSDGRSYEQYF
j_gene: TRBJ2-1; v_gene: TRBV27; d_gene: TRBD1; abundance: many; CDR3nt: TGTGCCAGCAGAAAGGGGGCTCCCGGGTATAATGAGCAGTTCTTC; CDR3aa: CASRKGAPGYNEQFF
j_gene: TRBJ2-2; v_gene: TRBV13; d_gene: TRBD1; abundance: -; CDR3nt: TGTGCCAGCAGGAAACAGGGGGCGGACACCGGGGAGCTGTTTTTT; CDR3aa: CASRKQGADTGELFF
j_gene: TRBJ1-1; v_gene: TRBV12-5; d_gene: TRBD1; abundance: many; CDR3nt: TGTGCTAGCAGCTACAGGGGCACGAACACTGAAGCTTTCTTT; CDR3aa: CASSYRGTNTEAFF
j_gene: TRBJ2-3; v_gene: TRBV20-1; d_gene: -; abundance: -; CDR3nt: TGCAGTGCTAGAGATCTTTACCGCACAGATACGCAGTATTTT; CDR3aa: CSARDLYRTDTQYF
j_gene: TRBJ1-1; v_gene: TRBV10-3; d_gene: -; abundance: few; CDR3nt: TGTGCCATCAGACTAACAGTGAACACTGAAGCTTTCTTT; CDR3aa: CAIRLTVNTEAFF
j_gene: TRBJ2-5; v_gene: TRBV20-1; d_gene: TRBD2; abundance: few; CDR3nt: TGCAGTGCTAGTTTGGGACTAGAAGAGACCCAGTACTTC; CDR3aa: CSASLGLEETQYF
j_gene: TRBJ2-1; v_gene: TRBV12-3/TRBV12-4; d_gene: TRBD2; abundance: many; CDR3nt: TGTGCCAGCAGTGCGCCCCGTGAGCCCGGGGGGGGCTCCTACAATGAGCAGTTCTTC; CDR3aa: CASSAPREPGGGSYNEQFF
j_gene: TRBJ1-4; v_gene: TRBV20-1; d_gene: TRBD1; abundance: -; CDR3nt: TGCAGTCTTCGACAGGGAGGTAATGAAAAACTGTTTTTT; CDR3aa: CSLRQGGNEKLFF
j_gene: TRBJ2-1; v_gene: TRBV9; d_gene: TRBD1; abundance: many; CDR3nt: TGTGCCAGCAGCCCACGACAGGGCACCTACAATGAGCAGTTCTTC; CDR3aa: CASSPRQGTYNEQFF
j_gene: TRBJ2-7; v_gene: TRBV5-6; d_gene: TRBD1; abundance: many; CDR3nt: TGTGCCAGCAGCTTTGGTCTCGGGGACAGCTCCTACGAGCAGTACTTC; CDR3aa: CASSFGLGDSSYEQYF
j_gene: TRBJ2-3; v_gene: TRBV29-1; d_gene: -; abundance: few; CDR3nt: TGCAGCGGCCAGAGTGGAGATACGCAGTATTTT; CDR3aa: CSGQSGDTQYF
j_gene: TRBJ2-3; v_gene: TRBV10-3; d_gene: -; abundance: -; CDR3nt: TGTGCCATCAGTTTACAGAAGGCAGATACGCAGTATTTT; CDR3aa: CAISLQKADTQYF